The 12 T cell receptor beta chains listed next were all sequenced from one sample in a study of T cells after yellow fever vaccination. Using its own MiXCR run on the 5' RACE reads, TCRdb lists one record per CDR3 protein. The data contain 300,000 or so distinct CDR3 sequences, 4% of them singletons. This specimen was PBMCs, taken 5 days after the yellow fever booster vaccination. All receptors come from a man in his late teens or twenties who received the YFV17D yellow fever vaccine.

This clonotype occurred a few times. The chain carries TRBV19 and TRBJ2-1; 11 bases line up with TRBD2. There are 15 residues in the CDR3. Germline V gives CDR1 LNHDA, CDR2 SQIVND (reference sequence). V lost 5 bases and J lost 3; bases outside the gene matches: 3. CDR3 amino acids: CASSSTSGDYNEQFF. DNA for the CDR3: TGTGCCAGTAGTTCGACTAGCGGGGACTACAATGAGCAGTTCTTC.

The gene calls are TRBV28 and TRBJ1-1; D remains ambiguous. CDR3 length: 12 amino acids. The V end lost 2 bases, the J end lost 11 bases, and 12 bases lay between the germline ends. Per the germline V gene, CDR1 is MDHEN and CDR2 is SYDVKM. CDR3 in DNA: TGTGCCAGCAGTTTAAATTGGGAGGAGGCTTTCTTT. Its protein is CASSLNWEEAFF.

The table lists this clonotype with a few counts. The gene calls are TRBV29-1 and TRBJ1-2, with D maybe TRBD1 (6 bases). V was pared by 4 bases and J by 6 bases, with 9 bases between. Germline V gene sequence: CDR1 SQVTM, CDR2 ANQGSEA. The CDR3 consists of 11 residues. The CDR3 DNA follows: TGCAGCGTTGCAGGGGCAGATGGCTACACCTTC. Its protein is CSVAGADGYTF.

J is TRBJ2-3 and V is TRBV7-9; TRBD2 might be the D (7 bases). The germline CDR1 and CDR2 sequences are SEHNR and FQNEAQ (reference sequence). The length of the CDR3 is 16 residues. V gave up 4 bases and J gave up 1 base, with 15 bases separating them. The CDR3 DNA sequence: TGTGCCAGCAGCTCAATGGGGGGGCTGCGCACAGATACGCAGTATTTT. It specifies CASSSMGGLRTDTQYF.

This clonotype was seen repeatedly, ten times or more. The V call is TRBV6-1, the J call TRBJ2-7, with 7 positions matching TRBD1. Germline loops: CDR1 MNHNS, CDR2 SASEGT. This CDR3 spans 14 amino acids. Trimming removed 6 bases from V and 3 bases from J; junction bases left unmatched: 8. The CDR3 loop reads CASRTGVISYEQYF. The CDR3 bases are TGTGCCAGCAGAACAGGGGTTATTAGCTACGAGCAGTACTTC.

This clonotype has a handful of counts. V and J are TRBV12-3 or TRBV12-4 and TRBJ2-3, with unresolved D. This CDR3 is 12 amino acids long. V was clipped by 6 bases and J by 6 bases, with 10 bases between them. CDR3 sequence (DNA): TGTGCCAGCAGCTGGGTTTCGGATACGCAGTATTTT. It specifies CASSWVSDTQYF.

The V gene is TRBV4-2, the J gene TRBJ2-3; TRBD2 matches 9 bases. Unmatched junction bases numbered 4, after V lost 0 bases and J lost 6 bases. Per germline, CDR1 LGHNA and CDR2 YNFKEQ. This CDR3 has 15 residues. The DNA of the CDR3 is TGTGCCAGCAGCCAAGATAGCGGGGGCGGGGATACGCAGTATTTT. Protein sequence: CASSQDSGGGDTQYF.

This clonotype showed up many times. The chain carries TRBV5-1 and TRBJ2-2; TRBD2 might be the D (6 bases). CDR3 length: 16 amino acids. Trimming cost V 4 bases and J 0 bases, with 13 bases left between them. Germline-derived CDR1 and CDR2 are SGHRS and YFSETQ. The CDR3 reads CASSPRGAANTGELFF. Written as DNA, the CDR3 is TGCGCCAGCAGCCCGCGGGGAGCTGCGAACACCGGGGAGCTGTTTTTT. The complete variable domain, with remaining parts taken from reference TRBV5-1 and TRBJ2-2, reads KAGVTQTPRYLIKTRGQQVTLSCSPISGHRSVSWYQQTPGQGLQFLFEYFSETQRNKGNFPGRFSGRQFSNSRSEMNVSTLELGDSALYLCASSPRGAANTGELFFGEGSRLTVL.

In its sample, this clonotype was seen many times. CDR3 region: CAIRAGLAGEETQYF. CDR3 bases: TGTGCCATCAGGGCGGGACTAGCGGGGGAGGAGACCCAGTACTTC. The rearrangement joins TRBV10-3 to TRBJ2-5; 14 positions agree with TRBD2. Trimming took 6 bases from V and 5 from J; bases not matched to a gene: 5. CDR1 and CDR2 from the germline V gene are ENHRY and SYGVKD. The CDR3 spans 15 residues.

The J gene is TRBJ2-2, the V gene TRBV30; the D gene is possibly TRBD2 (5 bases). CDR1 is GTSNPN and CDR2 is SVGIG in the germline V gene (reference sequence). The CDR3 extends over 14 amino acids. The ends were cut back, 2 bases at V and 1 base at J, with 8 bases in the middle. CDR3: CAWSMRVNTGELFF. Written as DNA, the CDR3 is TGTGCCTGGAGTATGCGGGTGAACACCGGGGAGCTGTTTTTT. Together with reference TRBV30 and TRBJ2-2, the CDR3 gives the full variable domain: SQTIHQWPATLVQPVGSPLSLECTVEGTSNPNLYWYRQAAGRGLQLLFYSVGIGQISSEVPQNLSASRPQDRQFILSSKKLLLSDSGFYLCAWSMRVNTGELFFGEGSRLTVL.

The chain links TRBV28 to TRBJ2-4; D may be TRBD2 (6 bases). Germline loops: CDR1 MDHEN, CDR2 SYDVKM. Trimming cost V 8 bases and J 8 bases, with 10 bases left between them. There are 11 residues in the CDR3. This chain's CDR3 is CASGTGDIQYF. The CDR3 DNA sequence: TGTGCCAGCGGGACTGGGGACATTCAGTACTTC.

This clonotype turned up a few times. This chain uses TRBV20-1 with TRBJ1-4, with D perhaps TRBD1 (5 bases). V was shortened by 1 base and J by 8 bases, with 8 bases between the two germline ends. The CDR3 contains 12 residues. The germline CDR1 and CDR2 sequences are DFQATT and SNEGSKA (reference sequence). CDR3 in DNA: TGCAGTGCTAGAGGGGGCGAAGAAAAACTGTTTTTT. This translates into CSARGGEEKLFF.